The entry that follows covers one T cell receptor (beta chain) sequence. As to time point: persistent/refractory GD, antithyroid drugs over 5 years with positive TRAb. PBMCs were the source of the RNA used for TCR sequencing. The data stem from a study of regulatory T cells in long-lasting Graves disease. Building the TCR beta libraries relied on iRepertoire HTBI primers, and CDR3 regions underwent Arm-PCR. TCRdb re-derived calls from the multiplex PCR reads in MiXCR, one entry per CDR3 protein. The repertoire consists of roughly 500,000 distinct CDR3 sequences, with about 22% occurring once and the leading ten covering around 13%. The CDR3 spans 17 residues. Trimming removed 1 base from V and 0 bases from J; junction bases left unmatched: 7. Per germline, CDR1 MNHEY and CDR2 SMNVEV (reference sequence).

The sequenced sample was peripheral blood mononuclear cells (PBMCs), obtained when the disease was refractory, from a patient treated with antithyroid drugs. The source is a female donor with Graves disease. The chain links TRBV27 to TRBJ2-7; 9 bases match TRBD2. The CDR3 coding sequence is TGTGCCAGCAGTTTATTTCCTAGCGGGGTTATCTCCTACGAGCAGTACTTC. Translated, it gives CASSLFPSGVISYEQYF.